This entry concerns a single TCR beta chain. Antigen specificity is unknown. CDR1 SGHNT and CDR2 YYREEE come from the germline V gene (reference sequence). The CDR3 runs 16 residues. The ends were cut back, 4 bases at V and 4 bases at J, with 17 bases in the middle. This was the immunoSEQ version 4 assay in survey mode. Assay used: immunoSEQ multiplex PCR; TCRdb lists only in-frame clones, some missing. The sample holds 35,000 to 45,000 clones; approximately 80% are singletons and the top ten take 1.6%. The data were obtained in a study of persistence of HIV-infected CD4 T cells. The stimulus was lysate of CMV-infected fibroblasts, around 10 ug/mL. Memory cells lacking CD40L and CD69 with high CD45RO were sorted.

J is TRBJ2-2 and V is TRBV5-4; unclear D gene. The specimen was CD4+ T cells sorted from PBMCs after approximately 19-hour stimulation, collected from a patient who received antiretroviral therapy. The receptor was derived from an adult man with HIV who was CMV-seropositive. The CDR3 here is CASSPYGPRGTGELFF. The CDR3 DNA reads TGTGCCAGCAGCCCCTACGGGCCCCGTGGCACCGGGGAGCTGTTTTTT.